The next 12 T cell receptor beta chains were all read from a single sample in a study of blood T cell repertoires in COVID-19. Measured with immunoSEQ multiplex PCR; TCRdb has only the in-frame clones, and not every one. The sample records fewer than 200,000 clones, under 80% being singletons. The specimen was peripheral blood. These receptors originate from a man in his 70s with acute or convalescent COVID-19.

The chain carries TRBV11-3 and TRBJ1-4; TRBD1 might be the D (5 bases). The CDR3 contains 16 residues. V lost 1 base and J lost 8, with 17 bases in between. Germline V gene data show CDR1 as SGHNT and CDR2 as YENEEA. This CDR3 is CASSLGPQGRSEKLFF. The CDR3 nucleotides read TGTGCCAGCAGCTTAGGGCCGCAGGGTCGGAGCGAAAAACTGTTTTTT.

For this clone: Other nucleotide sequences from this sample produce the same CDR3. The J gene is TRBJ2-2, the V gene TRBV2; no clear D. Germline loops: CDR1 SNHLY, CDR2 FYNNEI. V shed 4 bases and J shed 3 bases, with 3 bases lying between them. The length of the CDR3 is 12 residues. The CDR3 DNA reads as TGTGCCAGCAGTGCAGACACCGGGGAGCTGTTTTTT. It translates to CASSADTGELFF.

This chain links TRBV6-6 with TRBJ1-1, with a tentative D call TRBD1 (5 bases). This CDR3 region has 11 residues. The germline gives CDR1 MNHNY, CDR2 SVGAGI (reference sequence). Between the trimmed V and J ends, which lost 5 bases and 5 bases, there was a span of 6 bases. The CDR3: CASSRQTEAFF. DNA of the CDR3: TGTGCCAGCAGTCGACAGACTGAAGCTTTCTTT.

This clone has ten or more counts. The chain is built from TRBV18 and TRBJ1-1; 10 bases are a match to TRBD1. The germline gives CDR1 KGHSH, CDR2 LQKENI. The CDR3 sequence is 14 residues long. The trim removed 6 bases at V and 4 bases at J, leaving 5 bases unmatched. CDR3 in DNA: TGTGCCAGCTCTCCGGGACAGGGGAGCACTGAAGCTTTCTTT. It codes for CASSPGQGSTEAFF.

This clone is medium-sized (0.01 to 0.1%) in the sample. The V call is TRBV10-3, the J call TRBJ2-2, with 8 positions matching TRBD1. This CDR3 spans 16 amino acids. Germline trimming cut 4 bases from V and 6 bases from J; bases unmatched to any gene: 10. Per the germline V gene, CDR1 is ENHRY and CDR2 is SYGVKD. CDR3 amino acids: CAISGSSGGTAGELFF. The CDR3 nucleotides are TGTGCCATCAGTGGCTCTTCAGGGGGCACGGCCGGGGAGCTGTTTTTT.

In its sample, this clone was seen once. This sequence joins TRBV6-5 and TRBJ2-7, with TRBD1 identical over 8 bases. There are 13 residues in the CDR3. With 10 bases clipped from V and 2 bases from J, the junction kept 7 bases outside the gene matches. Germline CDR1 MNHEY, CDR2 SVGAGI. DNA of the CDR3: TGTGCCACCAGAGACAGGGGCCCCTACGAGCAGTACTTC. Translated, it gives CATRDRGPYEQYF.

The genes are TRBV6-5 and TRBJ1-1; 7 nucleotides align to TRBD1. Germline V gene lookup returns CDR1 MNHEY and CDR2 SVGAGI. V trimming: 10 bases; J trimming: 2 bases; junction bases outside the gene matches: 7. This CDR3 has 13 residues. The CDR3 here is CATRQGPNTEAFF. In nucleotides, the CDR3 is TGTGCCACGAGACAGGGCCCCAACACTGAAGCTTTCTTT.

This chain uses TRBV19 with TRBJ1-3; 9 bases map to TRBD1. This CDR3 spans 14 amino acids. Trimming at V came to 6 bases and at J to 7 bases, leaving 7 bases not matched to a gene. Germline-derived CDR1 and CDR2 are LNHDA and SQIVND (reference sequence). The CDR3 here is CASSQGQGLNTIYF. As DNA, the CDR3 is TGTGCCAGTAGCCAAGGACAGGGGCTGAACACCATATATTTT.

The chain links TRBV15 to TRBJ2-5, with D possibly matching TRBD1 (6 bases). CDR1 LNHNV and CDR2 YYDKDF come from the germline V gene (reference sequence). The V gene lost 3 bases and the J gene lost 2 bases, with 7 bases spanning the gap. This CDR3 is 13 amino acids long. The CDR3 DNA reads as TGTGCCACCAGCAGGGACAGACAAGAGACCCAGTACTTC. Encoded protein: CATSRDRQETQYF.

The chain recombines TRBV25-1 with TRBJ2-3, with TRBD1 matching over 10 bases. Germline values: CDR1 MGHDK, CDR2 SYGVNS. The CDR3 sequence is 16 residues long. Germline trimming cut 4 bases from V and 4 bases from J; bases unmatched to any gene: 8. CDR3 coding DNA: TGTGCCAGCAGTGCCCCAATGGGACAGGGGTCAGATACGCAGTATTTT. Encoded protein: CASSAPMGQGSDTQYF.

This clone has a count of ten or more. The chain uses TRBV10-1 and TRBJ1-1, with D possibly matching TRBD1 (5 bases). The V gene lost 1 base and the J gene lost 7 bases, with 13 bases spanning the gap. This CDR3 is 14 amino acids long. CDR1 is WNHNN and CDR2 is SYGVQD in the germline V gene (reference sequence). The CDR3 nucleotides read TGCGCCAGCAGTGAGTTGGACCAGGGCCGTGAAGCTTTCTTT. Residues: CASSELDQGREAFF.

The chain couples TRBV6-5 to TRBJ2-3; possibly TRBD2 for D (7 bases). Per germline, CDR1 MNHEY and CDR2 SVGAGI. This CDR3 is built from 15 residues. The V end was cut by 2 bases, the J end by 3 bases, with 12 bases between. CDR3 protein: CASSYGGAGTDTQYF. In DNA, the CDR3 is TGTGCCAGCAGTTACGGGGGGGCCGGGACAGATACGCAGTATTTT.